This T cell receptor (beta chain) was recorded in a study of blood T cell repertoires in COVID-19. Study information: T cells, B-cell-depleted T cells, or PBMCs supplied cDNA or gDNA.

With 3 bases clipped from V and 5 bases from J, the junction kept 4 bases outside the gene matches. Looked up from germline, CDR1 is LGHNT and CDR2 is FRNRAP. CDR3 size: 14 residues. Repertoires were generated with immunoSEQ multiplex PCR, while TCRdb's copy carries only in-frame clones and drops some. The sample yields about 480,000 clones, roughly 89% seen once. The count of this clone is one. This receptor was identified in a woman aged 45-65 years with COVID-19, enrolled during active disease. Sequencing was performed on peripheral blood. The genes are TRBV12-5 and TRBJ2-7, with 10 bases fitting TRBD2. CDR3 residues: CASGFSAGGDEQYF. For the CDR3, the DNA is TGTGCTAGTGGTTTCTCAGCGGGGGGGGACGAGCAGTACTTC.